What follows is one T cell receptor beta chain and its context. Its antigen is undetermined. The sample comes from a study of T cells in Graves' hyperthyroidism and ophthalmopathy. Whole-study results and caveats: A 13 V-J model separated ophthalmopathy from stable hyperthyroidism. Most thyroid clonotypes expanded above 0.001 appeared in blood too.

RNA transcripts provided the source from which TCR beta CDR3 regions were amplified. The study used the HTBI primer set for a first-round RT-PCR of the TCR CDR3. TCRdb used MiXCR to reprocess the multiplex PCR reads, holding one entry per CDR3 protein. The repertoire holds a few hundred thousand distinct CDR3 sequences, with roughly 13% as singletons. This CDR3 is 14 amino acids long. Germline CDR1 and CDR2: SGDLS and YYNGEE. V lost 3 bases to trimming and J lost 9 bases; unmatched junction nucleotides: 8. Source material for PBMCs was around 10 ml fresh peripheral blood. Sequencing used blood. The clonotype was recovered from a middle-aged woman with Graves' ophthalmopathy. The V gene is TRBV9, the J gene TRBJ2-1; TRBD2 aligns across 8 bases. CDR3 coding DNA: TGTGCCAGCAGCGCGGGGGGGGCGCCCCGTGAGCAGTTCTTC. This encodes CASSAGGAPREQFF.